The clone carrying this T cell receptor (beta chain) has only a few counts. TCRdb re-analysed the RT-PCR reads in MiXCR, keeping a single row per CDR3 protein. The sample includes hundreds of thousands of distinct CDR3 sequences, 16% of them seen just once. The data are from a study of patients and donors after allogeneic stem cell transplantation. From germline, CDR1 is DFQATT and CDR2 SNEGSKA (reference sequence). CDR3 length: 14 residues. Trimming cost V 2 bases and J 0 bases, with 10 bases left between them. Sequenced material: blood, either unsorted or a sorted T cell fraction (not recorded which). The V gene is TRBV20-1, the J gene TRBJ1-1; the D is unclear. This TCR came from a human donor who was either an allogeneic HSCT recipient or a stem cell or donor lymphocyte infusion donor (not recorded which). It is not recorded whose cells these are; they may come from a transplant donor. The DNA for the CDR3 is TGCAGTGCTAGAATTTGGGGAATGAACACTGAAGCTTTCTTT. This gives the protein CSARIWGMNTEAFF.